The 8 T cell receptor beta chains listed next were all sequenced from one sample in a study of blood T cells in healthy people across ages. The authors ran a second PCR of roughly 7 to 11 cycles using a sample-barcoded 5' primer and a J-beta primer mix. TCRdb reanalysed the 5' RACE reads using MiXCR and keeps one entry per CDR3 protein. The sample shows 1.4 million or so distinct CDR3 sequences, 42% of them seen only once. What was sequenced was blood. The origin of the receptors is a woman under 30 in good health.

This clonotype was seen only a few times. The rearrangement links TRBV7-8 to TRBJ1-5; a weak D match, TRBD1 (6 bases). V dropped 2 bases and J dropped 5 bases, with 16 bases sitting between them. This CDR3 comprises 16 residues. Germline CDR1 reads SGHVS; CDR2 reads FQNEAQ. CDR3 sequence (DNA): TGTGCCAGCAGCTTAAAGAGACAGGTAGTAGATCAGCCCCAGCATTTT. This encodes CASSLKRQVVDQPQHF.

This chain connects TRBV6-1 to TRBJ2-5; weak D call: TRBD1 (6 bases). V lost 6 bases and J 2 bases, leaving 10 bases between the germline ends. The CDR3 totals 13 residues. Per germline, CDR1 MNHNS and CDR2 SASEGT. The CDR3 protein is CASRATGQETQYF. CDR3 DNA sequence: TGTGCCAGCAGGGCAACAGGGCAAGAGACCCAGTACTTC.

This clonotype was detected only a few times. The chain joins TRBV6-6 to TRBJ1-6, with 7 bases matching TRBD1. Per germline, CDR1 MNHNY and CDR2 SVGAGI (reference sequence). V lost 6 bases, J lost 10 bases, and 9 bases stayed unmatched. The CDR3 length is 14 residues. The CDR3 nucleotides are TGTGCCAGCAGCCGAGACAGGGTTCGGTCACCCCTCCACTTT. Protein: CASSRDRVRSPLHF.

This clonotype was recorded a few times. The chain is built from TRBV4-3 and TRBJ2-2, with a tentative D call TRBD1 (6 bases). Per the germline V gene, CDR1 is LGHNA and CDR2 is YSLEER. The CDR3 covers 15 residues. Trimming cost V 3 bases and J 6 bases, with 14 bases left between them. As DNA, the CDR3 is TGCGCCAGCAGCCAGGCTCACAGGGATTCCGGGGAGCTGTTTTTT. Translated, it gives CASSQAHRDSGELFF.

This sequence joins TRBV25-1 and TRBJ2-7; the D gene could be TRBD1 or TRBD2 (6 bases each). CDR1 is MGHDK, CDR2 SYGVNS, per germline. There are 15 residues in the CDR3. The ends were cut back, 4 bases at V and 4 bases at J, with 17 bases in the middle. This CDR3 reads CASSVTHSGAYEQYF. Here the CDR3 DNA reads TGTGCCAGCAGTGTTACCCATTCGGGGGCTTACGAGCAGTACTTC.

The table lists this clonotype with a count of one. This sequence joins TRBV20-1 and TRBJ2-2; TRBD2 agrees at 10 bases. Germline values: CDR1 DFQATT, CDR2 SNEGSKA (reference sequence). Losses at the gene ends were 0 bases for V and 0 bases for J; bases not matched to a gene: 4. The CDR3 extends over 17 amino acids. This chain's CDR3 is CSARDRTSGSNTGELFF. The CDR3 DNA is TGCAGTGCTAGAGATCGGACTAGCGGATCGAACACCGGGGAGCTGTTTTTT.

This clonotype was seen only a few times. CDR3 coding DNA: TGCAGCGTCGGACAGGGGTTAACCTACGAGCAGTACTTC. Amino acid sequence: CSVGQGLTYEQYF. The chain has TRBV29-1 and TRBJ2-7; 9 nucleotides match TRBD1. Losses at the gene ends were 6 bases for V and 2 bases for J; bases not matched to a gene: 5. This CDR3 region has 13 residues. Germline V lookup: CDR1 SQVTM, CDR2 ANQGSEA.

This clonotype occurred a few times. The chain couples TRBV20-1 to TRBJ2-1; 11 nucleotides align to TRBD2. The CDR3 runs 15 residues. The ends lost 1 base at V and 6 bases at J; junction bases unmatched: 5. Germline V gene lookup returns CDR1 DFQATT and CDR2 SNEGSKA (reference sequence). The CDR3 is CSARGPLAGVNEQFF. The CDR3, as DNA: TGCAGTGCTAGAGGCCCACTAGCGGGAGTCAATGAGCAGTTCTTC.